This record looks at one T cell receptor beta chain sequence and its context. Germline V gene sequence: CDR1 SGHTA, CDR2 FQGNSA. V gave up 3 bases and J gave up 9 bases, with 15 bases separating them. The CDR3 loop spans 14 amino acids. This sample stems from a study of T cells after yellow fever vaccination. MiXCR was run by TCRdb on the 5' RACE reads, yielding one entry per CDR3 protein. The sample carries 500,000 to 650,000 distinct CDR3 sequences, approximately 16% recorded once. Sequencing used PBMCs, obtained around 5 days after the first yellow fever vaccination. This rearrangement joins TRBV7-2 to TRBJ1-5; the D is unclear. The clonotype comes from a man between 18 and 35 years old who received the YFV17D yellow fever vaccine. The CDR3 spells CASSLGGDRVPQHF. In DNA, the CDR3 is TGTGCCAGCAGCTTGGGTGGCGATCGGGTGCCCCAGCATTTT.